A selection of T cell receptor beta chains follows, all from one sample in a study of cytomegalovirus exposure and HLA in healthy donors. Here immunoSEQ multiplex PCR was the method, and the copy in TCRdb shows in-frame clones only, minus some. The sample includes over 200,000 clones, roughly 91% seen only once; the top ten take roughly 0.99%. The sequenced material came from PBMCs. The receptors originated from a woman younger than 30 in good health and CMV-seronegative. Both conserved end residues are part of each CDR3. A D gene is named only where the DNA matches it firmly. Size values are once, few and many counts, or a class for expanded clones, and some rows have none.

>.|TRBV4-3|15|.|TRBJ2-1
CASSPRVLAPNEQFF
TGCGCCAGCAGCCCCCGGGTTCTGGCGCCCAATGAGCAGTTCTTC
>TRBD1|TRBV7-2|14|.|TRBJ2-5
CASSFGTAQETQYF
TGTGCCAGCAGCTTCGGGACAGCTCAAGAGACCCAGTACTTC
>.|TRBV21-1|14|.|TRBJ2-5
CASSKSEGRETQYF
TGTGCCAGCAGCAAATCAGAGGGAAGGGAGACCCAGTACTTC
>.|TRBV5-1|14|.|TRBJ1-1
CASSLVAGNTEAFF
TGCGCCAGCAGCTTGGTAGCCGGGAACACTGAAGCTTTCTTT
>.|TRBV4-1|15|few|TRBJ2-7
CASSQLVGARYEQYF
TGCGCCAGCAGCCAATTGGTAGGGGCACGCTACGAGCAGTACTTC
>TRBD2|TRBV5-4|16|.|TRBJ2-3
CASSRGLAGSTDTQYF
TGTGCCAGCAGCCGCGGACTAGCGGGAAGTACAGATACGCAGTATTTT
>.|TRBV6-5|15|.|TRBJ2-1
CASSYGQGGNNEQFF
TGTGCCAGCAGTTATGGGCAGGGGGGAAACAATGAGCAGTTCTTC
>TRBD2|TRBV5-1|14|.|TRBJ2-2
CASRPGTSAGELFF
TGCGCCAGCAGGCCCGGGACTAGCGCCGGGGAGCTGTTTTTT
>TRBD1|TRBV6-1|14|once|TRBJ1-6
CASRLTGGYSPLHF
TGTGCCAGCAGGTTGACAGGGGGCTATTCACCCCTCCACTTT
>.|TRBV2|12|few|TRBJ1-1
CASSQFNTEAFF
TGTGCCAGCAGCCAGTTTAACACTGAAGCTTTCTTT
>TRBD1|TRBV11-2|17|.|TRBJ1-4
CASSLDNRGATNEKLFF
TGTGCCAGCAGCTTAGACAACAGGGGGGCAACTAATGAAAAACTGTTTTTT
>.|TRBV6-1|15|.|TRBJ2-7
CASSSPGLISYEQYF
TGTGCCAGCAGTAGTCCAGGGCTCATCTCCTACGAGCAGTACTTC
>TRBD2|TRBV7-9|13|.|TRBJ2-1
CASSPNLAGEQFF
TGTGCCAGCAGCCCAAATTTAGCGGGTGAGCAGTTCTTC
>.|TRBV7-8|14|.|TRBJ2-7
CASSPDSKYYEQYF
TGTGCCAGCAGCCCGGACAGCAAATACTACGAGCAGTACTTC
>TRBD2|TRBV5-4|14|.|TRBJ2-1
CASSVAGTYNEQFF
TGTGCCAGCAGCGTAGCGGGCACCTACAATGAGCAGTTCTTC
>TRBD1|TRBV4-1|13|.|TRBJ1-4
CASKRTGGEKLFF
TGCGCCAGCAAACGGACAGGGGGTGAAAAACTGTTTTTT
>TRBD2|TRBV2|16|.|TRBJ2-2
CASGGDRTVRGGELFF
TGTGCCAGCGGGGGGGACCGGACGGTGAGGGGCGGGGAGCTGTTTTTT
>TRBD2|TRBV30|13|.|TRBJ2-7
CAWMGREAHEQYF
TGTGCCTGGATGGGGCGGGAGGCCCACGAGCAGTACTTC
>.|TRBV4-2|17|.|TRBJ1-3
CASSQRPISRAGNTIYF
TGTGCCAGCAGCCAGCGACCGATCTCCAGGGCTGGAAACACCATATATTTT
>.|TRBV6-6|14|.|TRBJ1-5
CASSSQQGNQPQHF
TGTGCCAGCAGTTCCCAACAGGGCAATCAGCCCCAGCATTTT
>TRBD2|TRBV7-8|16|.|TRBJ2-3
CASSSELAGGTDTQYF
TGTGCCAGCAGCTCAGAACTAGCGGGAGGCACAGATACGCAGTATTTT
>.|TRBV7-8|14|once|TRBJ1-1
CASSLDGIYTEAFF
TGTGCCAGCAGCTTAGACGGGATATACACTGAAGCTTTCTTT
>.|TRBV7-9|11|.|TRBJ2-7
CSSSPYYEQYF
TGTTCCAGCAGCCCGTACTACGAGCAGTACTTC
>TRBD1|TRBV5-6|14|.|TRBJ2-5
CASSPGTEEETQYF
TGTGCCAGCAGCCCCGGGACAGAAGAAGAGACCCAGTACTTC
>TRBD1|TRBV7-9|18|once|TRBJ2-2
CASSFFGLQGANTGELFF
TGTGCCAGCAGCTTTTTTGGGTTACAGGGGGCGAACACCGGGGAGCTGTTTTTT